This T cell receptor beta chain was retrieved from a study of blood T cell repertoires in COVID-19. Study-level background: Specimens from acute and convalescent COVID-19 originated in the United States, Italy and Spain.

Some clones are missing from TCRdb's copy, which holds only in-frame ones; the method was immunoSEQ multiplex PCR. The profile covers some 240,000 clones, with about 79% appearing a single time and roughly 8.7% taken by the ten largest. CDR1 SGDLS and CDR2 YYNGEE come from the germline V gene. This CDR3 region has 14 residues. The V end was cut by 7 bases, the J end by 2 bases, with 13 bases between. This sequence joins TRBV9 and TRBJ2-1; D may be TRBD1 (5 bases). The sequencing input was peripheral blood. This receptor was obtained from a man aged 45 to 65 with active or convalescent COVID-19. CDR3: CASGRLGAYNEQFF. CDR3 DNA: TGTGCCAGCGGACGGCTAGGGGCCTACAATGAGCAGTTCTTC.